Each of the 13 T cell receptor beta chains below was sequenced from the same sample in a study of response to subunit inactivated influenza vaccine. TCRdb re-called the RT-PCR reads through MiXCR, storing one row per CDR3 protein. The sample lists 290,000 or so distinct CDR3 sequences, approximately 23% occurring once. The sample was PBMCs from blood, taken 21 months after vaccination. Receptor source: a man aged 50 to 75 who received an inactivated influenza vaccine.

The CDR3 sequence: CASRPGHNTGELFF. In nucleotides, the CDR3 is TGTGCCAGCAGACCGGGACATAACACCGGGGAGCTGTTTTTT. The chain combines TRBV2 with TRBJ2-2, with a tentative D call TRBD1 (6 bases). V was cut by 6 bases and J by 2 bases, with 10 bases left in between. This CDR3 is built from 14 residues. Germline V gene lookup returns CDR1 SNHLY and CDR2 FYNNEI.

This clonotype was recorded a few times. V gene TRBV18 combines with J gene TRBJ2-3, with D possibly TRBD1 on 5 matching bases. Germline V gives CDR1 KGHSH, CDR2 LQKENI. This CDR3 spans 15 amino acids. The V and J ends lost 6 bases and 4 bases respectively, with 17 bases between them. The CDR3 loop reads CASSHGSRDADTQYF. DNA of the CDR3: TGTGCCAGCTCCCACGGAAGCAGGGATGCAGATACGCAGTATTTT.

Only one count was recorded for this clonotype. The genes are TRBV7-2 and TRBJ2-1, with 10 bases identical to TRBD2. Per the germline V gene, CDR1 is SGHTA and CDR2 is FQGNSA. The CDR3 is 17 amino acids. V dropped 1 base and J dropped 3; count of bases not matched to a gene: 6. CDR3 DNA sequence: TGTGCCAGCAGCTTAGTTGGTAGCGGGGGGATCTACAATGAGCAGTTCTTC. This translates into CASSLVGSGGIYNEQFF. Together with reference TRBV7-2 and TRBJ2-1, the CDR3 gives the full variable domain: GAGVSQSPSNKVTEKGKDVELRCDPISGHTALYWYRQSLGQGLEFLIYFQGNSAPDKSGLPSDRFSAERTGGSVSTLTIQRTQQEDSAVYLCASSLVGSGGIYNEQFFGPGTRLTVL.

This clonotype was seen ten or more times. The chain carries TRBV20-1 and TRBJ2-1; the D call may be TRBD1 or TRBD2 (5 bases each). Deletions cut 5 bases from V and 9 bases from J, with 14 bases between. Germline assignment: CDR1 DFQATT and CDR2 SNEGSKA (reference sequence). The CDR3 extends over 12 amino acids. CDR3 region: CSAGGGVGEQFF. The DNA for the CDR3 is TGCAGTGCTGGGGGTGGAGTTGGTGAGCAGTTCTTC.

V usage is TRBV4-2 and J usage is TRBJ1-2; no clear D. The CDR3 extends over 13 amino acids. The germline V gene has CDR1 LGHNA and CDR2 YNFKEQ. The V end was cut by 0 bases, the J end by 7 bases, with 9 bases between. This CDR3 reads CASSQEERRGYTF. The CDR3 coding sequence is TGTGCCAGCAGCCAAGAGGAAAGGCGTGGCTACACCTTC.

This clonotype was seen only once. This chain uses TRBV7-9 with TRBJ2-5; 7 bases agree with TRBD2. The CDR3 has 16 residues. The V segment lost 1 base and the J segment 0 bases; nucleotides outside the gene matches: 5. Germline assignment: CDR1 SEHNR and CDR2 FQNEAQ (reference sequence). The CDR3 coding sequence is TGTGCCAGCAGCTTAGTTAGCGGGTCCTACCAAGAGACCCAGTACTTC. Translated: CASSLVSGSYQETQYF.

This clonotype was seen more than once but under ten times. The chain has TRBV7-2 and TRBJ2-3, with no clear D. Deletions cut 5 bases from V and 0 bases from J, with 9 bases between. The CDR3 loop spans 14 amino acids. CDR1 SGHTA and CDR2 FQGNSA come from the germline V gene. CDR3 DNA sequence: TGTGCCAGCAGCCGGACGTCTAGCACAGATACGCAGTATTTT. As protein: CASSRTSSTDTQYF.

This clonotype has just a few counts. The chain is built from TRBV5-1 and TRBJ2-3, with D uncertain. The CDR3 sequence is 14 residues long. CDR1 and CDR2 from the germline V gene are SGHRS and YFSETQ. V was clipped by 0 bases and J by 4 bases, with 9 bases between them. CDR3 DNA: TGCGCCAGCAGCTTGGGGGCGCATTCAGATACGCAGTATTTT. It specifies CASSLGAHSDTQYF.

This clonotype was observed a handful of times. This chain joins TRBV2 and TRBJ2-2; the D gene is possibly TRBD1 (6 bases). V was clipped by 2 bases and J by 4 bases, with 11 bases between them. There are 15 residues in the CDR3. Per germline, CDR1 SNHLY and CDR2 FYNNEI. This CDR3 is CASSELGAGTGELFF. The CDR3 coding sequence is TGTGCCAGCAGTGAACTGGGGGCTGGCACCGGGGAGCTGTTTTTT.

The sample holds a few counts of this clonotype. The chain carries TRBV5-5 and TRBJ1-4; 7 bases map to TRBD1. Germline V lookup: CDR1 SGHKS, CDR2 YYEKEE (reference sequence). The CDR3 loop spans 14 amino acids. The V and J ends lost 2 bases and 4 bases, in that order; junction bases with no gene match: 2. CDR3 protein: CASSLQGFNEKLFF. As DNA, the CDR3 is TGTGCCAGCAGCTTACAGGGGTTTAATGAAAAACTGTTTTTT.

This clonotype appeared many times. This sequence joins TRBV5-5 and TRBJ2-7; no clear D. The V gene lost 4 bases and the J gene lost 7 bases, with 21 bases spanning the gap. The CDR3 consists of 15 residues. The V gene's germline CDR1 is SGHKS and CDR2 YYEKEE (reference sequence). The CDR3 DNA reads as TGTGCCAGCAGCCCCTGGACGGCTGCTGGCGGAGAGCAGTACTTC. Amino acid sequence: CASSPWTAAGGEQYF.

This clonotype was detected a few times. CDR3 amino acids: CASNHDGTSDNTGELFF. The CDR3 DNA sequence: TGTGCCAGCAATCATGACGGGACTAGCGATAACACCGGGGAGCTGTTTTTT. The rearrangement links TRBV7-9 to TRBJ2-2; 10 nucleotides match TRBD2. The CDR3 is 17 residues long. V was clipped by 7 bases and J by 2 bases; unmatched bases: 10. Germline CDR1 reads SEHNR; CDR2 reads FQNEAQ (reference sequence).

There are many counts of this clonotype. This chain uses TRBV7-9 with TRBJ1-5; D is uncertain. The germline V gene has CDR1 SEHNR and CDR2 FQNEAQ (reference sequence). CDR3 length: 13 residues. The V end was cut by 3 bases, the J end by 9 bases, with 12 bases between. Written as DNA, the CDR3 is TGTGCCAGCAGCTTCGACGGGAGTTGGCCCCAGCATTTT. It is translated as CASSFDGSWPQHF.